The clone carrying this TCR beta chain was seen many times. Its antigen is unidentified. RNA transcripts yielded amplified TCR beta CDR3 regions. After a first-round RT-PCR with HTBI primers, a second-round multiplex PCR was run. One entry per CDR3 protein results from TCRdb running MiXCR on the multiplex PCR reads. The sample contains 560,000 or so distinct CDR3 sequences, roughly 39% of which appear only once. This sample was taken from a study of Graves' ophthalmopathy and Graves' hyperthyroidism. Findings of the study overall: Most expanded thyroid clonotypes above 0.001 frequency also appeared in blood.

CDR1 is SGHTA, CDR2 FQGTGA, per germline. The V gene end was trimmed by 0 bases and the J gene end by 2 bases; junction bases not matched to a gene: 7. CDR3 size: 19 residues. Source material: peripheral blood or thyroid tissue (not recorded which). V gene TRBV7-3 combines with J gene TRBJ2-2; 12 bases are shared with TRBD2. The sequence came from an adult man with Graves' hyperthyroidism. The CDR3: CASSLTSLAGGLNTGELFF. The CDR3 DNA is TGTGCCAGCAGCTTAACGTCGCTAGCGGGGGGGCTAAACACCGGGGAGCTGTTTTTT.